The T cell receptor (beta chain) described here comes from a study of T cells after yellow fever vaccination. About the study: Libraries from low-cell-number fractions were prepared with the SMART-Seq v4 Ultra Low Input RNA kit. Findings and limits, study-wide: Detected again after the booster were most primary-vaccination clones, at nearly 97% CD4 and approximately 87% CD8.

A 5'RACE template-switching step, the method used to make TCR cDNA, added a universal primer site and UMIs. TCRdb itself ran the 5' RACE reads through MiXCR, one entry per CDR3 protein. The sample holds around 250,000 distinct CDR3 sequences, about 7% seen once. This clonotype was counted at least ten times. The antigen remains undetermined. The CDR3 length is 15 residues. V was trimmed by 5 bases and J by 4 bases, leaving 15 bases between them. The chain employs TRBV12-3 or TRBV12-4 and TRBJ2-1; D may be TRBD1 (6 bases). This receptor was obtained from a man younger than 40 who received the YFV17D yellow fever vaccine. Sequencing used CD4+ T cells sorted from PBMCs, obtained 15 days after the yellow fever booster vaccination. CDR3 in amino acids: CASSVSGTYYNEQFF. The CDR3 DNA follows: TGTGCCAGCAGTGTTTCCGGGACATATTACAATGAGCAGTTCTTC.